The 23 T cell receptor beta chains below all came from one sample that was sequenced in a study of T cells expressing NK-cell markers. Using the 5' RACE reads, TCRdb records one entry per CDR3 protein without DNA. Its table records fewer than 400,000 distinct CDR3 sequences. Sequenced sample: blood T cells: a sorted CD56 or NKG2C T cell subset, CD4+ or CD8+ T cells, or bulk PBMC T cells (not recorded which). These receptor sequences come from a man aged 18-70 years in good health.

V and J are TRBV12-3 or TRBV12-4 and TRBJ1-6; TCRdb designates TRBD1, a call that cannot be tested without DNA. The CDR3 extends over 15 amino acids. This chain's CDR3 is CASSLGARGHSPLHF.

The rearrangement joins TRBV4-2 to TRBJ1-3. The germline CDR1 and CDR2 sequences are LGHNA and YNFKEQ. The CDR3 runs to 15 residues. CDR3 region: CASSQSSIGEDTIYF.

V usage is TRBV6-1 and J usage is TRBJ1-1; with no DNA, the TCRdb D assignment of TRBD1 cannot be verified. The CDR3 contains 15 residues. Germline lookup yields CDR1 MNHNS and CDR2 SASEGT. CDR3 loop: CASSNPQGARTEAFF.

The rearrangement uses TRBV28 and TRBJ2-3; TCRdb gives TRBD1 as the D gene, but with no DNA this cannot be confirmed. Per the germline V gene, CDR1 is MDHEN and CDR2 is SYDVKM. The CDR3 sequence is 15 residues long. The CDR3 sequence: CASSMRGGGTDTQYF.

This chain joins TRBV28 and TRBJ2-3; TCRdb outputs TRBD2, but without DNA this stays unchecked. This CDR3 is 14 amino acids long. Germline-derived CDR1 and CDR2 are MDHEN and SYDVKM. The CDR3 is CATLAGADTDTQYF.

The CDR3 is CASSQRRGGENNQPQHF. The rearrangement uses TRBV18 and TRBJ1-5; checking the TCRdb D call of TRBD1 is not possible without DNA. Germline assignment: CDR1 KGHSH and CDR2 LQKENI. The CDR3 length is 17 residues. Combining the CDR3 with reference TRBV18 and TRBJ1-5 gives the whole variable domain NAGVMQNPRHLVRRRGQEARLRCSPMKGHSHVYWYRQLPEEGLKFMVYLQKENIIDESGMPKERFSAEFPKEGPSILRIQQVVRGDSAAYFCASSQRRGGENNQPQHFGDGTRLSIL.

The V call is TRBV20-1, the J call TRBJ1-2; TCRdb names TRBD1, which stays unverified in the absence of DNA. CDR1 and CDR2 (germline): DFQATT, SNEGSKA (reference sequence). CDR3 length equals 16 residues. This chain's CDR3 is CSARTLDHGTDYGYTF.

This chain joins TRBV12-3 or TRBV12-4 and TRBJ2-1; the D call of TRBD2 rests on TCRdb alone, since no DNA is present to check it. CDR3 length equals 15 residues. The CDR3 region is CASSPRLASYNEQFF.

The chain's CDR3 is CASSLGTGNTDTQYF. The J gene is TRBJ2-3, the V gene TRBV28; the TRBD1 assignment by TCRdb is unverifiable without DNA. This CDR3 spans 15 amino acids. Germline assignment: CDR1 MDHEN and CDR2 SYDVKM.

The V call is TRBV7-9, the J call TRBJ1-6. Germline V CDR1 and CDR2: SEHNR, FQNEAQ (reference sequence). The CDR3 is 16 amino acids. The CDR3 sequence: CASSLGRDGVRSPLHF. Drawing the rest from reference TRBV7-9 and TRBJ1-6, the complete variable domain is DTGVSQNPRHKITKRGQNVTFRCDPISEHNRLYWYRQTLGQGPEFLTYFQNEAQLEKSRLLSDRFSAERPKGSFSTLEIQRTEQGDSAMYLCASSLGRDGVRSPLHFGNGTRLTVT.

The chain couples TRBV6-5 to TRBJ1-2; TCRdb outputs TRBD1, but without DNA this stays unchecked. The CDR3 is made up of 16 amino acids. Per the germline V gene, CDR1 is MNHEY and CDR2 is SVGAGI. The CDR3: CASSLKRIPTLYGYTF.

The rearrangement links TRBV19 to TRBJ1-2; TCRdb's assignment of TRBD1 cannot be checked, as there is no DNA. This CDR3 has 12 residues. Per germline, CDR1 LNHDA and CDR2 SQIVND (reference sequence). This chain's CDR3 is CASTGNSYGYTF.

CDR3 residues: CASSPGQGQQETQYF. The chain combines TRBV28 with TRBJ2-5; the D call from TCRdb, TRBD1, cannot be confirmed without DNA. Germline CDR1 MDHEN, CDR2 SYDVKM. The CDR3 is made up of 15 amino acids. Full variable domain (outside the CDR3, taken from reference TRBV28 and TRBJ2-5): DVKVTQSSRYLVKRTGEKVFLECVQDMDHENMFWYRQDPGLGLRLIYFSYDVKMKEKGDIPEGYSVSREKKERFSLILESASTNQTSMYLCASSPGQGQQETQYFGPGTRLLVL.

V and J are TRBV15 and TRBJ1-3; absent DNA, TCRdb's TRBD1 call cannot be checked. This CDR3 has 14 amino acids. The germline V gene encodes CDR1 LNHNV and CDR2 YYDKDF (reference sequence). The CDR3 loop reads CATSRDPGRNTIYF.

This rearrangement joins TRBV29-1 to TRBJ1-1; the D gene TCRdb calls, TRBD1, cannot be checked with no DNA. The CDR3 loop spans 12 amino acids. In germline, CDR1 is SQVTM, CDR2 ANQGSEA. The CDR3 loop is CSGGRLDTEAFF.

The chain carries TRBV9 and TRBJ1-2; lacking DNA, the TRBD1 call made by TCRdb goes unchecked. This CDR3 has 15 amino acids. Per germline, CDR1 SGDLS and CDR2 YYNGEE. The CDR3 sequence: CASSVEGDRPYGYAF.

The chain combines TRBV3-1 with TRBJ2-5; the TCRdb call, TRBD2, lacks DNA for checking. The CDR3 sequence is 18 residues long. Per the germline V gene, CDR1 is LGHDT and CDR2 is YNNKEL (reference sequence). CDR3 in amino acids: CASSQGVGRRGAKETQYF.

V usage is TRBV12-3 or TRBV12-4 and J usage is TRBJ2-4. This CDR3 is built from 12 residues. CDR3 amino acids: CASSPDGNIQYF.

The gene calls are TRBV23-1 and TRBJ2-1. TRBV23-1 is designated an ORF whose function remains uncertain. The CDR3 runs 19 residues. The CDR3 protein is CASSSISVSGLHTAGEQFF.

This rearrangement joins TRBV7-7 to TRBJ1-3. CDR3 size: 14 residues. CDR1 is SSHAT, CDR2 FNYEAQ, per germline (reference sequence). The CDR3 loop is CASSLNAKSNTIYF.

This rearrangement joins TRBV6-5 to TRBJ1-1; TCRdb reports TRBD1, a call that lacks DNA to check it against. CDR1 and CDR2 (germline): MNHEY, SVGAGI. The CDR3 has 16 residues. CDR3 amino acids: CASSIHRIPSNTEAFF.

The chain recombines TRBV20-1 with TRBJ1-2; there is no DNA to check the TCRdb D call of TRBD1. This CDR3 region has 14 residues. Per the germline V gene, CDR1 is DFQATT and CDR2 is SNEGSKA (reference sequence). CDR3 amino acids: CSASSGFSNYGYTF.

The gene calls are TRBV5-7 and TRBJ2-1; TCRdb's D call of TRBD1 is untestable without DNA. TRBV5-7 is marked as an open reading frame, function uncertain. This CDR3 spans 13 amino acids. The CDR3 sequence is CASSADRNNEQFF.